One sample yielded the 29 T cell receptor beta chains listed below, sequenced in a study of blood T cell repertoires in COVID-19. Libraries were prepared by immunoSEQ multiplex PCR; TCRdb keeps only in-frame clonotypes and omits some of them. The repertoire consists of approximately 260,000 clones, with approximately 83% occurring once and the leading ten covering 3% to 4%. The sample consisted of PBMCs or T cells enriched from blood (not recorded which). These TCRs come from a woman aged 40 to 50 with acute COVID-19.

The chain combines TRBV9 with TRBJ1-6, with D unclear. The CDR3 has 15 amino acids. Per germline, CDR1 SGDLS and CDR2 YYNGEE. V was cut by 4 bases and J by 9 bases, with 17 bases left in between. For the CDR3, the DNA is TGTGCCAGCAGCCCGCAACCATATTCCGGTTCACCCCTCCACTTT. Translated: CASSPQPYSGSPLHF.

The genes are TRBV20-1 and TRBJ2-7; tentatively, D is TRBD2 (6 bases). The ends were cut back, 3 bases at V and 2 bases at J, with 14 bases in the middle. The CDR3 runs to 14 residues. The germline V gene has CDR1 DFQATT and CDR2 SNEGSKA (reference sequence). CDR3 sequence reads: CSASPGLVTYEQYF. The CDR3 DNA follows: TGCAGTGCTAGTCCGGGACTGGTAACCTACGAGCAGTACTTC.

This sequence joins TRBV20-1 and TRBJ1-2, with a weak D call TRBD1 (6 bases). CDR1 and CDR2 (germline): DFQATT, SNEGSKA (reference sequence). The CDR3 is made up of 13 amino acids. V was clipped by 3 bases and J by 4 bases, with 12 bases between them. The CDR3 protein is CSASSGTLYGYTF. The CDR3 bases are TGCAGTGCTAGTTCGGGGACACTCTATGGCTACACCTTC.

This sequence joins TRBV27 and TRBJ2-2; TRBD1 matches at 9 bases. Germline V CDR1 and CDR2: MNHEY, SMNVEV (reference sequence). The CDR3 runs 12 residues. The ends lost 8 bases at V and 8 bases at J; junction bases unmatched: 3. CDR3 sequence: CASEQGAGELFF. The CDR3 DNA follows: TGTGCCAGCGAACAGGGGGCTGGGGAGCTGTTTTTT.

CDR3 sequence reads: CASSDNPGTVNEQFF. CDR3 DNA sequence: TGTGCCAGCAGTGACAACCCCGGGACAGTCAATGAGCAGTTCTTC. The V and J genes are TRBV6-1 and TRBJ2-1, with 7 bases aligning to TRBD1. Germline assignment: CDR1 MNHNS and CDR2 SASEGT. V lost 3 bases to trimming and J lost 6 bases; unmatched junction nucleotides: 8. The CDR3 is 15 residues long.

The V and J genes are TRBV18 and TRBJ1-1, with 7 bases lining up with TRBD1. This CDR3 has 12 amino acids. Germline CDR1 is KGHSH and CDR2 is LQKENI. Unmatched junction bases numbered 5, after V lost 6 bases and J lost 7 bases. This CDR3 reads CASSKRQGEAFF. Written as DNA, the CDR3 is TGTGCCAGCTCCAAGCGACAGGGTGAAGCTTTCTTT.

The genes are TRBV30 and TRBJ1-5, with 7 nucleotides matching TRBD1. Looked up from germline, CDR1 is GTSNPN and CDR2 is SVGIG (reference sequence). The CDR3 covers 15 residues. V gave up 0 bases and J gave up 2 bases; unmatched junction bases: 4. This CDR3 is CAWSVGQSGNQPQHF. CDR3 nucleotides: TGTGCCTGGAGTGTGGGACAGTCGGGCAATCAGCCCCAGCATTTT.

This clone was observed once. V and J are TRBV19 and TRBJ2-7; TRBD1 matches 7 bases. J was trimmed by 3 bases and V by 4 bases; bases with no gene match: 9. The CDR3 covers 15 residues. The germline V gene has CDR1 LNHDA and CDR2 SQIVND (reference sequence). The CDR3: CASSSDRVDLYEQYF. CDR3 in DNA: TGTGCCAGTAGTAGCGACAGGGTCGACCTCTACGAGCAGTACTTC.

The V gene is TRBV18, the J gene TRBJ1-6, with a possible D match to TRBD1 (5 bases). The CDR3 sequence is 15 residues long. CDR1 and CDR2 (germline): KGHSH, LQKENI. Trimming cost V 2 bases and J 6 bases, with 11 bases left between them. The CDR3 sequence is CASSPNRSGNSPLHF. Written as DNA, the CDR3 is TGTGCCAGCTCACCAAACAGGTCGGGTAATTCACCCCTCCACTTT.

This chain connects TRBV4-1 to TRBJ2-1, with 9 bases fitting TRBD1. V lost 1 base and J lost 7; bases outside the gene matches: 8. This CDR3 is 16 amino acids long. CDR1 is MGHRA, CDR2 YSYEKL, per germline. The CDR3 DNA is TGCGCCAGCAGCCAAGTCCTGAGACAGGGGGGGAATGAGCAGTTCTTC. This codes for CASSQVLRQGGNEQFF.

The CDR3: CASSVGGGNQPQHF. In DNA form, the CDR3 reads TGTGCCAGCAGCGTAGGCGGGGGGAACCAGCCCCAGCATTTT. The chain uses TRBV9 and TRBJ1-5, with a tentative D call TRBD1 (5 bases). This CDR3 comprises 14 residues. Per germline, CDR1 SGDLS and CDR2 YYNGEE. V lost 0 bases, J lost 7 bases, and 11 bases lay in between.

This clone was seen only once. V is TRBV21-1 and J is TRBJ2-3; the D call in the table, TRBD2, was not verified against the DNA. TRBV21-1 is a listed pseudogene. The CDR3 has 12 residues. The CDR3 sequence is CASSKGLDTQYF. The DNA for the CDR3 is TGTGCCAGCAGCAAAGGTCTGGATACGCAGTATTTT.

The V and J genes are TRBV11-3 and TRBJ2-3; the D gene is possibly TRBD2 (7 bases). Germline CDR1 SGHNT, CDR2 YENEEA. The CDR3 is made up of 17 amino acids. V lost 4 bases and J lost 3, with 20 bases in between. The DNA of the CDR3 is TGTGCCAGCAGCTCCATCTGGGAGGGGGTTCGGACAGATACGCAGTATTTT. Its protein product is CASSSIWEGVRTDTQYF.

The chain carries TRBV28 and TRBJ1-5; TRBD1 is a possible D gene (6 bases). Germline CDR1 is MDHEN and CDR2 is SYDVKM. Trimming pared 6 bases from V and 0 bases from J, leaving 18 bases between. The CDR3 consists of 17 residues. This chain's CDR3 is CASSTTQGHHSNQPQHF. Written as DNA, the CDR3 is TGTGCCAGCAGCACCACCCAGGGACATCATAGCAATCAGCCCCAGCATTTT. The full variable domain, completed using reference TRBV28 and TRBJ1-5, is DVKVTQSSRYLVKRTGEKVFLECVQDMDHENMFWYRQDPGLGLRLIYFSYDVKMKEKGDIPEGYSVSREKKERFSLILESASTNQTSMYLCASSTTQGHHSNQPQHFGDGTRLSIL.

The CDR3 protein is CATQTGGTGLANQPQHF. DNA of the CDR3: TGTGCCACCCAAACGGGGGGAACAGGATTAGCAAATCAGCCCCAGCATTTT. V usage is TRBV24-1 and J usage is TRBJ1-5, with a weak D call TRBD1 (5 bases). Trimming left V 9 bases short and J 4 bases short, with 24 bases between. CDR1 KGHDR and CDR2 SFDVKD come from the germline V gene. The CDR3 contains 17 residues.

The chain carries TRBV19 and TRBJ2-7; D not certain. The CDR3 spans 15 residues. Germline V gives CDR1 LNHDA, CDR2 SQIVND (reference sequence). Trimming took off 6 bases at V and 0 bases at J, with 15 bases between the two ends. The CDR3 DNA sequence: TGTGCCAGTAGCGGGTCCTACTCCGACTCCTACGAGCAGTACTTC. Amino acids: CASSGSYSDSYEQYF. Using reference TRBV19 and TRBJ2-7 for the parts outside the CDR3, the full variable domain is DGGITQSPKYLFRKEGQNVTLSCEQNLNHDAMYWYRQDPGQGLRLIYYSQIVNDFQKGDIAEGYSVSREKKESFPLTVTSAQKNPTAFYLCASSGSYSDSYEQYFGPGTRLTVT.

The J gene is TRBJ2-3, the V gene TRBV24-1, with D perhaps TRBD1 (6 bases). The CDR3 sequence is 14 residues long. V shed 5 bases and J shed 2 bases, with 10 bases lying between them. Germline V gene data show CDR1 as KGHDR and CDR2 as SFDVKD. The CDR3: CATSVQGNTDTQYF. Written as DNA, the CDR3 is TGTGCCACCAGTGTTCAGGGGAACACAGATACGCAGTATTTT.

There are a few counts of this clone. The chain carries TRBV7-9 and TRBJ2-7; D uncertain. V lost 4 bases and J lost 7, with 11 bases in between. The CDR3 runs to 12 residues. Germline V CDR1 and CDR2: SEHNR, FQNEAQ (reference sequence). CDR3 sequence (DNA): TGTGCCAGCAGCTGGGCCTCGGAAGAGCAGTACTTC. Translating gives CASSWASEEQYF.

The gene calls are TRBV9 and TRBJ2-3; 8 bases map to TRBD2. CDR1 is SGDLS and CDR2 is YYNGEE in the germline V gene. The CDR3 spans 16 residues. Losses at the gene ends were 3 bases for V and 6 bases for J; bases not matched to a gene: 12. The CDR3 loop reads CASSAVDGRAGDTQYF. The CDR3 DNA follows: TGTGCCAGCAGCGCAGTGGACGGGAGGGCCGGGGATACGCAGTATTTT.

The chain carries TRBV6-6 and TRBJ1-1; TRBD1 agrees at 10 bases. This CDR3 contains 17 residues. CDR1 MNHNY and CDR2 SVGAGI come from the germline V gene (reference sequence). With V trimmed by 5 bases and J by 2 bases, 11 bases remained unmatched. The DNA of the CDR3 is TGTGCCAGCAGTCACGGACAGGGGGTTGGCACAAACACTGAAGCTTTCTTT. This translates into CASSHGQGVGTNTEAFF.

The chain combines TRBV23-1 with TRBJ1-3; TRBD1 is a possible D gene (5 bases). TRBV23-1 carries the ORF label, with uncertain function. The length of the CDR3 is 15 residues. V lost 0 bases to trimming and J lost 8 bases, with 14 bases between them. The CDR3 loop reads CASSQSAGYLDTIYF. The CDR3 DNA is TGCGCCAGCAGTCAATCCGCAGGGTATCTGGACACCATATATTTT.

The rearrangement links TRBV19 to TRBJ2-7, with D perhaps matching TRBD2 (6 bases). Per germline, CDR1 LNHDA and CDR2 SQIVND (reference sequence). V was shortened by 5 bases and J by 2 bases, with 16 bases between the two germline ends. This CDR3 comprises 15 residues. CDR3 coding DNA: TGTGCCAGTAGTCGGGTTGGCGGGGCGACCTACGAGCAGTACTTC. Amino acids: CASSRVGGATYEQYF.

This clone was recorded a few times. This chain joins TRBV7-3 and TRBJ2-3; 7 positions match TRBD2. Per the germline V gene, CDR1 is SGHTA and CDR2 is FQGTGA. Trimming took 4 bases from V and 0 from J; bases not matched to a gene: 4. The CDR3 is made up of 15 amino acids. As DNA, the CDR3 is TGTGCCAGCAGCTCACTAGCGTCTAGCACAGATACGCAGTATTTT. It is translated as CASSSLASSTDTQYF.

J is TRBJ2-3 and V is TRBV6-5; possible D gene TRBD2, 6 bases. CDR1 MNHEY and CDR2 SVGAGI come from the germline V gene. Trimming pared 2 bases from V and 7 bases from J, leaving 13 bases between. The length of the CDR3 is 14 residues. The CDR3 spells CASSYPGGGNTQYF. The CDR3 DNA is TGTGCCAGCAGTTACCCCGGTGGCGGGAATACGCAGTATTTT.

The V gene is TRBV6-6, the J gene TRBJ2-3; 7 bases line up with TRBD2. Germline CDR1 reads MNHNY; CDR2 reads SVGAGI (reference sequence). The J segment lost 4 bases and the V segment lost 2 bases, leaving 9 bases of the junction unmatched. CDR3 size: 16 residues. The CDR3, as DNA: TGTGCCAGCAGTTACCACAGGCGGGAGTCCCCAGATACGCAGTATTTT. Protein product: CASSYHRRESPDTQYF.

The chain carries TRBV9 and TRBJ2-1; TRBD2 matches at 7 bases. Trimming took 8 bases from V and 4 from J; bases not matched to a gene: 6. This CDR3 has 13 amino acids. In germline, CDR1 is SGDLS, CDR2 YYNGEE. The CDR3 sequence: CASAGGGYNEQFF. CDR3 sequence (DNA): TGTGCCAGTGCAGGCGGGGGATACAATGAGCAGTTCTTC.

The rearrangement joins TRBV6-5 to TRBJ2-7, with D perhaps TRBD2 (8 bases). CDR3 length: 13 amino acids. Trimming took off 8 bases at V and 6 bases at J, with 17 bases between the two ends. The germline gives CDR1 MNHEY, CDR2 SVGAGI. The chain's CDR3 is CASRREGASEQYF. The CDR3 DNA reads TGTGCCAGCCGACGGGAGGGGGCCTCCGAGCAGTACTTC.

The chain couples TRBV13 to TRBJ1-3; tentative D call: TRBD1 (6 bases). There are 13 residues in the CDR3. V dropped 2 bases and J dropped 9 bases, with 11 bases sitting between them. CDR1 PRHDT and CDR2 FYEKMQ come from the germline V gene (reference sequence). The CDR3 bases are TGTGCCAGCAGCTTAAGGACAGTTAGCACCATATATTTT. Translation: CASSLRTVSTIYF.

CDR3: CASSLGVDRVRNEQFF. The CDR3 nucleotides are TGTGCCAGCAGCTTAGGCGTCGACAGGGTACGAAATGAGCAGTTCTTC. The V gene is TRBV13, the J gene TRBJ2-1; TRBD1 aligns across 7 bases. The CDR3 runs to 16 residues. The trim removed 0 bases at V and 7 bases at J, leaving 9 bases unmatched. The germline V gene has CDR1 PRHDT and CDR2 FYEKMQ (reference sequence).